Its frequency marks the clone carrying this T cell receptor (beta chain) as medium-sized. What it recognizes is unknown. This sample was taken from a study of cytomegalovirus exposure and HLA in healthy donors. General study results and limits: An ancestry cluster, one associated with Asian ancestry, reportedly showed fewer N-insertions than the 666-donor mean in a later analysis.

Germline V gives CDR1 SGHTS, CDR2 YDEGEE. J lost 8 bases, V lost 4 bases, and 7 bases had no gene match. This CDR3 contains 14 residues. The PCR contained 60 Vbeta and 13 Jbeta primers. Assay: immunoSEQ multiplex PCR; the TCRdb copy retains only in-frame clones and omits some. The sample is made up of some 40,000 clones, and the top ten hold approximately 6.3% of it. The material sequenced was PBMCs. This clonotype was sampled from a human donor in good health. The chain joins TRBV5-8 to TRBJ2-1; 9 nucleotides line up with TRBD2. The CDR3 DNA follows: TGTGCCAGCAGCCCCTGGGGCGGGGGGGATGAGCAGTTCTTC. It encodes CASSPWGGGDEQFF.